What follows describes a single T cell receptor (beta chain). Its binding antigen is unknown. No base quality information exists; no much larger clone differs at one position. The CDR3 goes from the cysteine to the phenylalanine over 14 residues. The DNA shown is the 42-base CDR3, in frame from base 1. V is clipped by 3 bases and J by 5 bases, and the sequence between their germline boundaries is 12 bases long. CDR1 and CDR2, per the germline V gene, are SNHLY and FYNNEI. Donors were a few dozen systemically healthy Caucasian individuals from Russia aged roughly 6 to 90 years. Around 9.8 milliliters of peripheral blood were collected from each donor into EDTA-treated Vacutainer tubes. Ficoll-Paque density-gradient centrifugation was used to isolate PBMCs, with at least 7 million per sample. Total RNA, at least 5 micrograms per sample, was extracted from PBMCs with Trizol reagent. Naive CD45RAhigh/CD27high T cell percentages were measured by flow cytometry on a PBMC aliquot from every donor.

The data originate from a study of blood T cells in healthy people across ages (dated by TCRdb to about 2015). About the investigation overall: In model experiments, template switching captured about one uniquely barcoded TCR beta cDNA molecule for every two T cells. The study measured age-related changes in TCR beta repertoire diversity using deep sequencing normalized with unique cDNA molecular identifiers. Four age groups were formed from the donors: young (average roughly 16 years), middle-aged (approximately 40), aged (around 68) and long-lived (around 82). To avoid experimental bias, donors of different ages were spread randomly across the sequencing lanes. The study analyzed two additional independent replicas of 1 million unique cDNA reads from the same blood draw for two donors, one aged 18 to 29 and one aged 80 or older.

On the study overall, not on this receptor specifically: There was a strong correlation between observed TCR beta diversity and the percentage of naive T cells measured by flow cytometry. Compared with the aged group, the long-lived group had more naive CD4+ T cells, fewer expanded clones and increased TCR diversity, suggesting age selection. Because profiling used bulk unsorted PBMCs, naive and antigen-experienced compartments could not be compared conclusively. Estimates of total diversity from one million sequenced T cells were regarded as lower bounds and underestimates. As age increased, observed TCR beta diversity per million T cells dropped in a roughly linear way, and a significant reduction was already evident by age 40. Donor CMV infection status was unknown, potentially confounding age-related changes in expanded clonotypes.

The method behind the library was 5' RACE. Sequencing was performed on an Illumina HiSeq 2500. A second PCR of about 6 to 12 cycles was performed with a sample-barcoded 5' primer and a J-beta primer mix. Each TCR beta cDNA molecule received a unique molecular identifier from a template-switch 5' adaptor carrying 12 random nucleotides. Each sample yielded at least 2.5 million CDR3-containing paired-end reads. First-strand cDNA synthesis was performed from all RNA using the Mint cDNA synthesis kit, with priming by a TRBC-specific oligonucleotide. Following uracil-DNA glycosylase treatment, a first 18-cycle PCR with universal primers M1SS and BC2_uni_R was performed on all cDNA. The original methods were these. For normalization, 1 million high-quality reads, each with a distinct molecular identifier, were randomly selected from each sample. Instead of being binned into consensus sequences, reads that shared molecular identifiers were thrown out. MiTCR, run with a Q25 quality threshold and the strictest error-elimination algorithm, handled CDR3 identification, clonotype clustering and error correction. A nonparametric unseen species model with Euler transformation was used to estimate lower-bound total TCR beta diversity. Starting from the raw public reads, TCRdb applied fastp trimming at Q25, assembled clones with MiXCR and retained in-frame beta chains. Every entry covers one CDR3 protein and lists the most common genes and DNA from its rows. TCRdb, not the authors, supplied the V and J calls. This sample gives under 2 million distinct CDR3 sequences in total; 30% to 40% of them show up just once. Of the sample, approximately 10% is held by the ten largest clones.

Sequencing was done on a sample of blood. Recombination joined TRBV2 with TRBJ2-3; 6 matching bases give a weak D call of TRBD2. This TCR came from a woman aged 25 to 39 in good health. This receptor has the CDR3 CASSDGGVRDTQYF. The bases are TGTGCCAGCAGTGATGGCGGGGTGAGAGATACGCAGTATTTT.